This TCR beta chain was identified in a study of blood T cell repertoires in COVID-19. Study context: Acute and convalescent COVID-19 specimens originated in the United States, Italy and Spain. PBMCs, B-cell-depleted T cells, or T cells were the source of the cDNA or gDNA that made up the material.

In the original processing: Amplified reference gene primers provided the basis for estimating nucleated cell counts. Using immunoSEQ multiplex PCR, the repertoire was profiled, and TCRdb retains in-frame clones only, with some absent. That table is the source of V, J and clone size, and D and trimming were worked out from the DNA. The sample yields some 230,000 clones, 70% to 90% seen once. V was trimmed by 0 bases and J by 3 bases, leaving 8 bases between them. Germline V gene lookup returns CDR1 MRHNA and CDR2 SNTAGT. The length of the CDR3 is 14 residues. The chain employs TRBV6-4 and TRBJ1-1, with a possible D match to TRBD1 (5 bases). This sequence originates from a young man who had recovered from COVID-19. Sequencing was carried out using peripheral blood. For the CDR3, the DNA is TGTGCCAGCAGTGACTCAGGGGTTTACACTGAAGCTTTCTTT. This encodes CASSDSGVYTEAFF.